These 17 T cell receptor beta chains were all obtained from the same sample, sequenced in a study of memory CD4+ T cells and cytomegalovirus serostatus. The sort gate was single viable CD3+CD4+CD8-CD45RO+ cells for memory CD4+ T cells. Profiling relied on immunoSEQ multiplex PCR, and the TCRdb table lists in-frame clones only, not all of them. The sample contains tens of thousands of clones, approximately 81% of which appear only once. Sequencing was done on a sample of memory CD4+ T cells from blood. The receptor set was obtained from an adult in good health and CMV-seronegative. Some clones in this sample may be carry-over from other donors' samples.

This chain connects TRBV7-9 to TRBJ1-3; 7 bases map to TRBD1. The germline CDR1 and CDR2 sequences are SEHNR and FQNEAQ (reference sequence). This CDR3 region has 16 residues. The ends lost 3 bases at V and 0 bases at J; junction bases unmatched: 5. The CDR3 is CASSLGQPHSGNTIYF. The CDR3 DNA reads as TGTGCCAGCAGCTTGGGACAGCCCCACTCTGGAAACACCATATATTTT.

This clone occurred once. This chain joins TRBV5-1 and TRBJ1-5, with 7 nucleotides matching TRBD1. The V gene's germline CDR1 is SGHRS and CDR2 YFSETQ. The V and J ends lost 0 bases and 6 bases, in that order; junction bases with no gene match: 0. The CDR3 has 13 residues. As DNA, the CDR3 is TGCGCCAGCAGCTTGGAGGGGGCTCAGCCCCAGCATTTT. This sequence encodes CASSLEGAQPQHF.

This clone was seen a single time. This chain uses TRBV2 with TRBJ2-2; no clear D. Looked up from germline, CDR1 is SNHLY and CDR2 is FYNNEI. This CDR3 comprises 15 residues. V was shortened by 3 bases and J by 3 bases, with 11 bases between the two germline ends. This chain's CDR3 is CASSEMSADTGELFF. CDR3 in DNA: TGTGCCAGCAGTGAGATGTCAGCTGACACCGGGGAGCTGTTTTTT.

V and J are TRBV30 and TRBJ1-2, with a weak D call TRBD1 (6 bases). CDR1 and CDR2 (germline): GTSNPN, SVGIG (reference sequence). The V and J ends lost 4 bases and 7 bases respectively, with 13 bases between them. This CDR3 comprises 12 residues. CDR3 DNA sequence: TGTGCCTGGATGGGGGGGGCGCGTGGCTACACCTTC. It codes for CAWMGGARGYTF.

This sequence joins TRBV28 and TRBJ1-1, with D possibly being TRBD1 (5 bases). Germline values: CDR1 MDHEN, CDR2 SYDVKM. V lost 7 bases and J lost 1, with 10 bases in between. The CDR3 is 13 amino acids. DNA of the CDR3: TGTGCCAGCATCCAGGGAACGAACACTGAAGCTTTCTTT. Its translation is CASIQGTNTEAFF.

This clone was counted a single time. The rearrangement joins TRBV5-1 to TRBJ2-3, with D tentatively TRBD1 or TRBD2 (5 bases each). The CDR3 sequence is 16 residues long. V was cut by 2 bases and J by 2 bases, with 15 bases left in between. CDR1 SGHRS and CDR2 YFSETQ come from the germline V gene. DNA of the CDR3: TGCGCCAGCAGCTTAGAACGGGGCTTGTCCACAGATACGCAGTATTTT. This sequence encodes CASSLERGLSTDTQYF.

CDR3 nucleotides: TGTGCCAGCAGTATAACCGGGACAGGGCCTGGCTACACCTTC. Translation gives CASSITGTGPGYTF. The rearrangement uses TRBV7-2 and TRBJ1-2, with 9 bases aligning to TRBD1. CDR3 size: 14 residues. After removal of 6 bases from V and 7 bases from J, the junction contained 9 bases not matched to a gene. Germline lookup yields CDR1 SGHTA and CDR2 FQGNSA.

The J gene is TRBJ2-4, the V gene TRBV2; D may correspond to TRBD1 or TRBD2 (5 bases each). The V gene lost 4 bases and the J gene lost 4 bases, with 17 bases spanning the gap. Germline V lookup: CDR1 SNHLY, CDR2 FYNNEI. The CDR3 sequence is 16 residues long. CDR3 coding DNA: TGTGCCAGCAGTGTTGGGGGTATTACTTTTAAAAACATTCAGTACTTC. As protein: CASSVGGITFKNIQYF.

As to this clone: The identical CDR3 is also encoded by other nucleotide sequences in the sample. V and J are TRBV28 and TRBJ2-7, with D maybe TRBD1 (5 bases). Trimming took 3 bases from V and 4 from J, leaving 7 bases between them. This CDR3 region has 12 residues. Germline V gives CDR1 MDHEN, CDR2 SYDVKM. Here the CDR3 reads CASSLKGYEQYF. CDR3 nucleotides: TGTGCCAGCAGTTTGAAGGGGTACGAGCAGTACTTC.

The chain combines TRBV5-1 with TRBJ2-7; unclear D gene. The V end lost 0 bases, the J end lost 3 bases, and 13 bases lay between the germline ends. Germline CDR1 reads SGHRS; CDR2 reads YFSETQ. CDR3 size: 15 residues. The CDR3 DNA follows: TGCGCCAGCAGCTTGGCCGGCGGCCAGATCTACGAGCAGTACTTC. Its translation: CASSLAGGQIYEQYF.

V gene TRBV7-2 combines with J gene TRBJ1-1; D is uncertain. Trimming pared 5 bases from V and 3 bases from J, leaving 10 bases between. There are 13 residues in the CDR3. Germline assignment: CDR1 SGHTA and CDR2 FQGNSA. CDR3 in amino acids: CASSPQRYTEAFF. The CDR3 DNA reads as TGTGCCAGCAGCCCACAGCGTTACACTGAAGCTTTCTTT.

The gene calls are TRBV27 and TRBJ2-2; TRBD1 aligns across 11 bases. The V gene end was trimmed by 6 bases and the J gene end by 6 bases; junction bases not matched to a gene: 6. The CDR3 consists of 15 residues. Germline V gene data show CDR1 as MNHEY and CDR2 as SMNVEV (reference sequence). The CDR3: CASRPGQGVSGELFF. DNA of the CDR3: TGTGCCAGCAGGCCGGGACAGGGGGTGTCCGGGGAGCTGTTTTTT.

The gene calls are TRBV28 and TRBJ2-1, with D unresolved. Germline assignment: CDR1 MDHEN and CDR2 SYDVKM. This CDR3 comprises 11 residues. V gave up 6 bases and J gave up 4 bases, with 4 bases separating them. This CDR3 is CASRRYNEQFF. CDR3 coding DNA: TGTGCCAGCAGGAGGTACAATGAGCAGTTCTTC.

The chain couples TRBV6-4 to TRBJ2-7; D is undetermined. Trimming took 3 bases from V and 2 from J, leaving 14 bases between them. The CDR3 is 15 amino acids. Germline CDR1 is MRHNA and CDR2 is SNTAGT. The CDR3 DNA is TGTGCCAGCAGTGAGTATACTCTCCAGCCCTACGAGCAGTACTTC. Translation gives CASSEYTLQPYEQYF.

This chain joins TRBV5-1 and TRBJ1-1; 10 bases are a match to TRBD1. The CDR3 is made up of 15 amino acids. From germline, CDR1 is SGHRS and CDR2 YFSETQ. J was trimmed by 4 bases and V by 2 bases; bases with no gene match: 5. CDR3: CASSLGTGVPTEAFF. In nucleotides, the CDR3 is TGCGCCAGCAGCTTAGGGACAGGGGTTCCCACTGAAGCTTTCTTT.

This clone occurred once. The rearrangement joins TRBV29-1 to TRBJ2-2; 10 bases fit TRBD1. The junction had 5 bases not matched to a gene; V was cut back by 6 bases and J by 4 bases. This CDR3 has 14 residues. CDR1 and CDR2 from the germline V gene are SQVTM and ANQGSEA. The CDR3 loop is CSVHGDRGTGELFF. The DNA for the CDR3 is TGCAGCGTCCACGGGGACAGGGGCACCGGGGAGCTGTTTTTT.

The CDR3: CASSPGTSGNNEQFF. The CDR3 nucleotides read TGTGCCAGCAGCCCAGGGACTAGCGGAAACAATGAGCAGTTCTTC. This sequence joins TRBV21-1 and TRBJ2-1; TRBD2 reflects the table's D call only, with no check against the DNA. TRBV21-1 is given as a pseudogene. The CDR3 is 15 residues long.